This T cell receptor (beta chain) was sequenced in a study of cytomegalovirus exposure and HLA in healthy donors. With regard to this clone: Its specificity is unknown. One end of the junction varies from germline; a read error may be responsible.

Study-wide points: The productive fraction for most TCR beta V segments was about 90% or about 30% in an earlier analysis.

Primers included in the PCR were 60 Vbeta and 13 Jbeta primers. As originally analysed: Later, 65 million to 85 million unique TCR beta chains were counted in an analysis, and about 10 million of them were shared. Here immunoSEQ multiplex PCR was the method, and the copy in TCRdb shows in-frame clones only, minus some. V and J calls and clone size come straight from that table; D and trimming were deduced from the DNA. This sample carries 160,000 or so clones, 82% of them seen once, and the ten largest clones take about 0.5%. The origin of this receptor is a woman in her forties or fifties in good health and CMV-seronegative. Material for sequencing was PBMCs.

The CDR3 reads CASSEALSAVAIFF. The DNA for the CDR3 is TGTGCCAGCAGTGAAGCACTCTCCGCGGTTGCGATCTTTTTC. The chain carries TRBV2 and TRBJ2-4; D uncertain. The germline V gene has CDR1 SNHLY and CDR2 FYNNEI. The length of the CDR3 is 14 residues. The complete variable domain, with remaining parts taken from reference TRBV2 and TRBJ2-4, reads EPEVTQTPSHQVTQMGQEVILRCVPISNHLYFYWYRQILGQKVEFLVSFYNNEISEKSEIFDDQFSVERPDGSNFTLKIRSTKLEDSAMYFCASSEALSAVAIFFGAGTRLSVL.